What follows are 5 T cell receptor beta chains derived from one specimen sequenced in a study of OX40 agonist ivuxolimab in advanced cancers. The repertoire was sequenced with immunoSEQ multiplex PCR; TCRdb's copy has only in-frame clones and lacks some. The profile shows about 26,000 clones, roughly 77% of them singletons. Sequencing was performed on CD4+ or CD8+ T cells sorted from blood, taken in a trial of the OX40 agonist ivuxolimab. The receptors derive from an adult with an advanced solid tumor such as melanoma, head and neck, liver or kidney cancer.

This clone was recorded a few times. The V call is TRBV7-9, the J call TRBJ2-2; tentative D call: TRBD1 (6 bases). The CDR3 sequence is 14 residues long. Germline CDR1 reads SEHNR; CDR2 reads FQNEAQ (reference sequence). The V gene lost 5 bases and the J gene lost 4 bases, with 11 bases spanning the gap. The CDR3: CASSTTGSTGELFF. In DNA, the CDR3 is TGTGCCAGCAGCACTACAGGGTCCACCGGGGAGCTGTTTTTT.

The chain couples TRBV7-9 to TRBJ2-1; possibly TRBD1 or TRBD2 for D (5 bases each). The CDR3 length is 14 residues. V lost 7 bases and J 3 bases, leaving 13 bases between the germline ends. CDR1 is SEHNR and CDR2 is FQNEAQ in the germline V gene (reference sequence). CDR3 in amino acids: CASTDGTNYNEQFF. CDR3 nucleotides: TGTGCCAGCACCGACGGGACCAACTACAATGAGCAGTTCTTC.

The V and J genes are TRBV5-8 and TRBJ1-2; D uncertain. The CDR3 has 15 amino acids. The germline gives CDR1 SGHTS, CDR2 YDEGEE. V lost 4 bases and J lost 5, with 18 bases in between. In DNA, the CDR3 is TGTGCCAGCAGCGCTTCAAGAGGCCCATGGTATGGCTACACCTTC. This encodes CASSASRGPWYGYTF.

This clone occurred a few times. The chain carries TRBV7-6 and TRBJ2-1; 7 bases line up with TRBD1. The length of the CDR3 is 15 residues. V was pared by 1 base and J by 5 bases, with 5 bases of the junction left unmatched. CDR1 SGHVS and CDR2 FNYEAQ come from the germline V gene. This CDR3 reads CASSLDRGFHNEQFF. Written as DNA, the CDR3 is TGTGCCAGCAGCTTAGACAGGGGATTCCACAATGAGCAGTTCTTC.

V gene TRBV21-1 combines with J gene TRBJ2-2. TRBV21-1 is labeled a pseudogene. This CDR3 is 16 amino acids long. The CDR3 loop is CASSKVTGRCTGELFF. As DNA, the CDR3 is TGTGCCAGCAGCAAAGTGACGGGGCGGTGCACCGGGGAGCTGTTTTTT.